The 13 T cell receptor beta chains reported below all come from one sample, sequenced in a study of T cells after yellow fever vaccination. TCRdb recomputed calls from the 5' RACE reads with MiXCR, one row per CDR3 protein. This sample yields about 300,000 distinct CDR3 sequences, of which around 10% are seen a single time; 3% to 3.5% belongs to the top ten. Sequenced material: CD4+ T cells sorted from PBMCs, taken 5 days after the yellow fever booster vaccination. The receptors were sampled from a man between 18 and 35 years old who received the YFV17D yellow fever vaccine.

This clonotype was found a few times. The chain employs TRBV4-1 and TRBJ2-7, with 9 bases that match TRBD1. The germline V gene encodes CDR1 MGHRA and CDR2 YSYEKL. V dropped 3 bases and J dropped 5; count of bases not matched to a gene: 11. This CDR3 is built from 16 residues. Written as DNA, the CDR3 is TGCGCCAGCAGCCAGGGGACAGGGAGAACTTTCAACGAGCAGTACTTC. It codes for CASSQGTGRTFNEQYF.

This clonotype has a handful of counts. The chain combines TRBV10-2 with TRBJ1-2, with a tentative D call TRBD1 (5 bases). This CDR3 contains 16 residues. In germline, CDR1 is WSHSY, CDR2 SAAADI. V lost 6 bases and J 0 bases, leaving 17 bases between the germline ends. As DNA, the CDR3 is TGCGCCAGCAGGGACCCCGGGGGAATCTCTAACTATGGCTACACCTTC. This encodes CASRDPGGISNYGYTF.

This clonotype has a handful of counts. The gene calls are TRBV12-3 or TRBV12-4 and TRBJ2-1; unclear D gene. The CDR3 runs 14 residues. The V gene lost 2 bases and the J gene lost 3 bases, with 8 bases spanning the gap. The DNA for the CDR3 is TGTGCCAGCAGTTTAAGCTGGGTCTACAATGAGCAGTTCTTC. Translating it yields CASSLSWVYNEQFF.

The V call is TRBV20-1, the J call TRBJ2-3; 7 nucleotides match TRBD2. After removal of 3 bases from V and 0 bases from J, the junction contained 6 bases not matched to a gene. Germline CDR1 and CDR2: DFQATT and SNEGSKA (reference sequence). The CDR3 is 15 amino acids. Here the CDR3 reads CSASDASGSTDTQYF. The CDR3 nucleotides are TGCAGTGCTAGCGATGCTAGCGGAAGCACAGATACGCAGTATTTT.

The rearrangement joins TRBV7-8 to TRBJ2-3; possibly TRBD2 for D (6 bases). V was cut by 5 bases and J by 1 base, with 19 bases left in between. This CDR3 spans 17 amino acids. Germline V gives CDR1 SGHVS, CDR2 FQNEAQ. This chain's CDR3 is CASSPALGGVGTDTQYF. Written as DNA, the CDR3 is TGTGCCAGCAGCCCAGCTCTGGGCGGGGTCGGCACAGATACGCAGTATTTT. Combining the CDR3 with reference TRBV7-8 and TRBJ2-3 gives the whole variable domain GAGVSQSPRYKVAKRGQDVALRCDPISGHVSLFWYQQALGQGPEFLTYFQNEAQLDKSGLPSDRFFAERPEGSVSTLKIQRTQQEDSAVYLCASSPALGGVGTDTQYFGPGTRLTVL.

The V and J genes are TRBV28 and TRBJ1-6, with TRBD1 matching over 10 bases. The ends lost 8 bases at V and 9 bases at J; junction bases unmatched: 10. The V gene's germline CDR1 is MDHEN and CDR2 SYDVKM. The CDR3 spans 15 residues. The CDR3 coding sequence is TGTGCCAGCTCTTTGGGAGGGACAGGGGTTTCACCCCTCCACTTT. It encodes CASSLGGTGVSPLHF.

This chain connects TRBV10-3 to TRBJ2-2; tentatively, D is TRBD1 (6 bases). The CDR3 contains 15 residues. With 7 bases removed from V and 4 bases from J, the gap between germline ends came to 16 bases. CDR1 and CDR2 (germline): ENHRY, SYGVKD. The chain's CDR3 is CAITGDRSTTGELFF. Written as DNA, the CDR3 is TGTGCCATCACCGGCGACAGGTCTACCACCGGGGAGCTGTTTTTT.

CDR3 loop: CASSPGLAGANSYNEQFF. CDR3 DNA: TGTGCCAGCAGCCCCGGACTAGCGGGGGCGAACTCCTACAATGAGCAGTTCTTC. The chain has TRBV5-4 and TRBJ2-1, with 13 bases aligning to TRBD2. Germline CDR1 reads SGHNT; CDR2 reads YYREEE (reference sequence). The CDR3 length is 18 residues. V lost 4 bases and J lost 0; bases outside the gene matches: 7.

This clonotype was detected a few times. The rearrangement links TRBV24-1 to TRBJ2-1; 13 bases map to TRBD2. The CDR3 extends over 18 amino acids. Unmatched junction bases numbered 13, after V lost 2 bases and J lost 10 bases. Germline lookup yields CDR1 KGHDR and CDR2 SFDVKD. The CDR3 spells CATSDWRRTSGGAGEQFF. The CDR3 DNA is TGTGCCACCAGTGATTGGCGAAGGACTAGCGGGGGCGCGGGGGAGCAGTTCTTC.

This clonotype showed up just a few times. This sequence joins TRBV20-1 and TRBJ2-7; TRBD1 agrees at 7 bases. CDR1 is DFQATT and CDR2 is SNEGSKA in the germline V gene (reference sequence). J was trimmed by 0 bases and V by 1 base; bases with no gene match: 3. CDR3 size: 14 residues. CDR3 sequence: CSARASGGSYEQYF. In nucleotides, the CDR3 is TGCAGTGCTAGAGCTTCAGGGGGCTCCTACGAGCAGTACTTC.

J is TRBJ2-2 and V is TRBV21-1. TRBV21-1 is a listed pseudogene. CDR3 length equals 15 residues. CDR3 region: CASSIIGLNTGELFF. The CDR3 bases are TGTGCCAGCAGCATAATCGGGCTTAACACCGGGGAGCTGTTTTTT.

The table lists this clonotype with a few counts. The CDR3 protein is CAISESILGVTGNTEAFF. CDR3 in DNA: TGTGCCATCAGTGAGTCGATCTTGGGGGTGACAGGAAACACTGAAGCTTTCTTT. This sequence joins TRBV10-3 and TRBJ1-1, with a possible D match to TRBD1 (6 bases). The V gene lost 0 bases and the J gene lost 2 bases, with 19 bases spanning the gap. The CDR3 totals 18 residues. Per germline, CDR1 ENHRY and CDR2 SYGVKD.

This clonotype was recorded many times. This rearrangement joins TRBV7-9 to TRBJ2-2; the D is unclear. Germline CDR1 reads SEHNR; CDR2 reads FQNEAQ (reference sequence). The CDR3 consists of 14 residues. V lost 5 bases to trimming and J lost 7 bases, with 14 bases between them. The CDR3 is CASSPRAPGGELFF. The CDR3 nucleotides are TGTGCCAGCAGCCCCCGTGCTCCTGGCGGGGAGCTGTTTTTT.